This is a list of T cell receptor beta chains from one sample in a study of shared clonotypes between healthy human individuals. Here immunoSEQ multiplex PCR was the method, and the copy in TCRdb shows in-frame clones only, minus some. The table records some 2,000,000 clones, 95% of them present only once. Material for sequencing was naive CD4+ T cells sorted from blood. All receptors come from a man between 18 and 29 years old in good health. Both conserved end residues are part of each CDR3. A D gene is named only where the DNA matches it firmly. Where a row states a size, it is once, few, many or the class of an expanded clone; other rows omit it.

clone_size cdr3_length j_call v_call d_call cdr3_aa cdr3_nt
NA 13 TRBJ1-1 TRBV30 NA CAWNRQDNTEAFF TGTGCCTGGAATCGACAGGATAACACTGAAGCTTTCTTT
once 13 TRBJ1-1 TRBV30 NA CAWSARKNTEAFF TGTGCCTGGAGTGCGAGGAAAAACACTGAAGCTTTCTTT
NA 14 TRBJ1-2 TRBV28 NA CASSENQGNYGYTF TGTGCCAGCAGTGAGAACCAGGGGAACTATGGCTACACCTTC
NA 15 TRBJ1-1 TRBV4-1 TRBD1 CASSHLGGRDTEAFF TGCGCCAGCAGCCACTTAGGGGGCCGGGACACTGAAGCTTTCTTT
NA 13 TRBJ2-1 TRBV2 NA CASRYRESQEQFF TGTGCCAGCAGGTACAGGGAGTCCCAGGAGCAGTTCTTC
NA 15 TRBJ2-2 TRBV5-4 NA CASSLSTANTGELFF TGTGCCAGCAGCTTGTCGACCGCGAACACCGGGGAGCTGTTTTTT
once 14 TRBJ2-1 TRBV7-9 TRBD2 CASSPGGANNEQFF TGTGCCAGCAGCCCGGGGGGAGCCAACAATGAGCAGTTCTTC
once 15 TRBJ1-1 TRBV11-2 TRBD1 CASSLTGTANTEAFF TGTGCCAGCAGCCTTACCGGGACAGCGAACACTGAAGCTTTCTTT
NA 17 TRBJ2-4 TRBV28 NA CASSPPERGATKNIQYF TGTGCCAGCAGCCCACCCGAAAGGGGGGCGACCAAAAACATTCAGTACTTC
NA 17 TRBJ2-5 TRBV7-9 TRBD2 CASGTGTSGRILETQYF TGTGCCAGCGGGACTGGGACTAGCGGGAGGATCTTGGAGACCCAGTACTTC
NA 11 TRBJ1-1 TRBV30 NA CAWREAPGAFF TGTGCCTGGAGAGAGGCGCCGGGAGCTTTCTTT
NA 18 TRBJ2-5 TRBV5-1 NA CASSLTGLRERGQETQYF TGCGCCAGCAGCTTGACAGGACTTCGGGAAAGGGGGCAAGAGACCCAGTACTTC
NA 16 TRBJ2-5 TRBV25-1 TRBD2 CASSTLGLAGAETQYF TGTGCCAGCAGTACCTTAGGACTAGCGGGGGCAGAGACCCAGTACTTC
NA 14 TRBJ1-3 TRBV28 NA CASSLDRRRNTIYF TGTGCCAGCAGTCTAGACAGAAGAAGAAACACCATATATTTT
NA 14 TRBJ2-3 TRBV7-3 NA CASSLIASTDTQYF TGTGCCAGCAGTTTAATAGCGAGCACAGATACGCAGTATTTT
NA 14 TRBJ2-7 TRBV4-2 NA CASSQDWGAYEQYF TGTGCCAGCAGCCAAGATTGGGGAGCCTACGAGCAGTACTTC
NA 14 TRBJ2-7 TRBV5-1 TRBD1 CASTRGTGGYEQYF TGCGCCAGCACCCGAGGGACAGGGGGCTACGAGCAGTACTTC
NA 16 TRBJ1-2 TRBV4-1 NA CASSQAGMGWGYGYTF TGCGCCAGCAGCCAAGCGGGTATGGGGTGGGGCTATGGCTACACCTTC
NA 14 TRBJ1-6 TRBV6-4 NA CASSDRGTNSPLHF TGTGCCAGCAGTGACCGGGGGACGAATTCACCCCTCCACTTT
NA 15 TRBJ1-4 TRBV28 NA CASSQRQALNEKLFF TGTGCCAGCAGTCAGAGACAGGCTCTTAATGAAAAACTGTTTTTT
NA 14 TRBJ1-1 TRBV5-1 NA CASSFGGMNTEAFF TGCGCCAGCAGCTTCGGGGGTATGAACACTGAAGCTTTCTTT
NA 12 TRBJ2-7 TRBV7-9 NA CASSFEGGEQYF TGTGCCAGCAGCTTTGAGGGTGGCGAGCAGTACTTC
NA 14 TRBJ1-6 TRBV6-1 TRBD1 CASSRQGPNSPLHF TGTGCCAGCAGCAGACAGGGACCCAATTCACCCCTCCACTTT
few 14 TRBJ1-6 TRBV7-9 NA CASSSQGRNSPLHF TGTGCCAGCAGCTCTCAGGGGAGGAATTCACCCCTCCACTTT
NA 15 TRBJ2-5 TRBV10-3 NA CAISEPHRDIGTQYF TGTGCCATCAGTGAGCCTCACCGGGACATTGGGACCCAGTACTTC
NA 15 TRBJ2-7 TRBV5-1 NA CASSLGDGLETEQYF TGCGCCAGCAGCTTGGGAGACGGGTTGGAAACCGAGCAGTACTTC
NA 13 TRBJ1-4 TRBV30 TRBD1 CAWAGQSNEKLFF TGTGCCTGGGCGGGACAGTCTAATGAAAAACTGTTTTTT
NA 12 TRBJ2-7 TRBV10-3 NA CATWSHLNEQYF TGTGCCACATGGTCCCATCTCAACGAGCAGTACTTC
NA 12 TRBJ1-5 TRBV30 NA CAWSDVNQPQHF TGTGCCTGGAGTGATGTGAACCAGCCCCAGCATTTT
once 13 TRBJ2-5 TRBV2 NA CASSGSNQETQYF TGTGCCAGCAGTGGCTCTAACCAAGAGACCCAGTACTTC
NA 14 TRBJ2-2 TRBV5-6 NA CASSLTGSAGELFF TGTGCCAGCAGCTTGACGGGATCGGCCGGGGAGCTGTTTTTT
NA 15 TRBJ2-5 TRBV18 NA CASSQGTPRRETQYF TGTGCCAGCTCACAAGGGACCCCCAGGAGAGAGACCCAGTACTTC
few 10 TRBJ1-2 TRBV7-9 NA CASSGYGYTF TGTGCCAGCAGCGGGTATGGCTACACCTTC
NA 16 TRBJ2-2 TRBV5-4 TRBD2 CASSNRLAGDTGELFF TGTGCCAGCAGCAACCGACTAGCGGGAGATACCGGGGAGCTGTTTTTT
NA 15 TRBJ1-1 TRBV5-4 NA CASSLVPTENTEAFF TGTGCCAGCAGCTTGGTACCGACGGAAAACACTGAAGCTTTCTTT
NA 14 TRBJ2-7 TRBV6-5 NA CAVTGTGNVYEQYF TGTGCCGTAACCGGGACTGGGAACGTGTACGAGCAGTACTTC
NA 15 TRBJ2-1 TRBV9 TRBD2 CASSVASGTYNEQFF TGTGCCAGCAGCGTAGCGAGCGGGACCTACAATGAGCAGTTCTTC
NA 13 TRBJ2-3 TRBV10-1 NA CASSEYGTDTQYF TGCGCCAGCAGTGAGTACGGCACAGATACGCAGTATTTT
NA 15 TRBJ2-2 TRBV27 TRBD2 CASSPSGGPPGELFF TGTGCCAGCAGTCCTAGCGGGGGTCCCCCCGGGGAGCTGTTTTTT
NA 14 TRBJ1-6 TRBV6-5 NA CASKPPSGHSTLHF TGTGCCAGCAAACCGCCTTCAGGGCACTCCACCCTCCACTTT
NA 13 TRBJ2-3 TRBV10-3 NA CATRAGHTDTQYF TGTGCCACCAGGGCGGGGCACACAGATACGCAGTATTTT
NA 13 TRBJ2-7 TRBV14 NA CASSQVSGVQQYF TGTGCCAGCAGCCAAGTGTCAGGGGTGCAGCAGTACTTC
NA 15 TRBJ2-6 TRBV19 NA CASSTGTFGANVLTF TGTGCCAGTAGTACCGGGACATTTGGGGCCAACGTCCTGACTTTC
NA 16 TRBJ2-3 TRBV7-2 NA CASSFGQLPSTDTQYF TGTGCCAGCAGCTTCGGACAGCTCCCTAGCACAGATACGCAGTATTTT
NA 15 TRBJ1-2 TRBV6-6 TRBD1 CASSPLERGPYGYTF TGTGCCAGCAGCCCCCTCGAGAGGGGGCCCTATGGCTACACCTTC
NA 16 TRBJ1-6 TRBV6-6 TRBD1 CASSFLPQGPGGALHF TGTGCCAGCAGTTTTTTACCACAGGGGCCTGGTGGGGCCCTCCACTTT
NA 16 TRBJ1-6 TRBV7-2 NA CASGGQMSSYNSPLHF TGTGCCAGCGGTGGGCAGATGAGCTCCTATAATTCACCCCTCCACTTT
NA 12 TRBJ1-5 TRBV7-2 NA CASSLASAPQHF TGTGCCAGCAGCTTAGCATCTGCCCCCCAGCATTTT